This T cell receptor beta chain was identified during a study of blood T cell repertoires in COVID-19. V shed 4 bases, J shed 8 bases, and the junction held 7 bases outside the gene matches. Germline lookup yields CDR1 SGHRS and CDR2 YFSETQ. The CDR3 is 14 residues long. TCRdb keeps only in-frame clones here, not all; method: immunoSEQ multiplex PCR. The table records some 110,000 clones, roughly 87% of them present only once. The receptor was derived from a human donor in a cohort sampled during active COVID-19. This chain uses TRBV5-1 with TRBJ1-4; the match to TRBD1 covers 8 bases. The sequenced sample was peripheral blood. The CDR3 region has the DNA TGCGCCAGCAGCGTGACAGGGGCGGAGGAAAAACTGTTTTTT. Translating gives CASSVTGAEEKLFF.